A selection of T cell receptor beta chains follows, all from one sample in a study of T cells in Graves' hyperthyroidism and ophthalmopathy. TCRdb processed the multiplex PCR reads anew with MiXCR; each CDR3 protein has one entry. The table lists 640,000 or so distinct CDR3 sequences, under 15% of them singletons. Sequencing used blood. Every receptor here comes from a woman in her forties with Graves' ophthalmopathy. Both conserved end residues are part of each CDR3. The order of the fields is J gene, D gene, V gene, clone size, CDR3 DNA, CDR3 protein. A D gene is named only where the DNA matches it firmly. A row's size may be missing; if present it is once, few, many or a size class.

TRBJ1-1 | TRBD1 | TRBV2 | many | TGTGCCAGCAAACATAGTGGTGGGACAGGTGAAGCTTTCTTT | CASKHSGGTGEAFF
TRBJ2-2 | NA | TRBV7-9 | NA | TGTGCCAGCAGCTTAGGGGCAGGAAACACCGGGGAGCTGTTTTTT | CASSLGAGNTGELFF
TRBJ2-5 | TRBD2 | TRBV12-3/TRBV12-4 | NA | TGTGCCAGCAGACACCGGGGACTAGAATTGGAGACCCAGTACTTC | CASRHRGLELETQYF
TRBJ2-7 | TRBD2 | TRBV29-1 | many | TGCAGCGTTCATGCCGGGCTAGCGGTGATCTCCTACGAGCAGTACTTC | CSVHAGLAVISYEQYF
TRBJ2-2 | NA | TRBV4-1 | many | TGCGCCAGCAGCCATGTCGAGGCAGGCACCGGGGAGCTGTTTTTT | CASSHVEAGTGELFF
TRBJ2-5 | NA | TRBV12-3/TRBV12-4 | many | TGTGCCAGCAGTTATCAGGACATCCAAGAGACCCAGTACTTC | CASSYQDIQETQYF
TRBJ1-3 | NA | TRBV5-4 | NA | TGTGCCAGCAGCTTGGATGGGTGGACAAGGGCTCTCCTGTCTGGAAACACCATATATTTT | CASSLDGWTRALLSGNTIYF
TRBJ1-1 | TRBD1 | TRBV28 | many | TGTGCCAGCAGTTGGGGACAGAGGAGAGCTTTCTTT | CASSWGQRRAFF
TRBJ1-2 | NA | TRBV10-3 | NA | TGTGCCATCAGTGGGCGGGAGGAGGCTTCTGGCTACACCTTC | CAISGREEASGYTF
TRBJ2-2 | NA | TRBV9 | many | TGTGCCAGCAGCGTAGTGGGCTGGACCGGGGAGCTGTTTTTT | CASSVVGWTGELFF
TRBJ1-2 | NA | TRBV5-1 | many | TGCGCCAGCAGCTTGGAGGGGGGCGGGAATGGCTACACCTTC | CASSLEGGGNGYTF
TRBJ1-1 | NA | TRBV4-1 | many | TGCGCCAGCACCCCAAATGGGGTCATGAACACTGAAGCTTTCTTT | CASTPNGVMNTEAFF
TRBJ1-6 | NA | TRBV7-8 | many | TGTGCCAGCAGCCTAAATCTGAGGGATTCACCCCTCCACTTT | CASSLNLRDSPLHF
TRBJ1-1 | NA | TRBV25-1 | many | TGTGCCAGCAGTGAGGGTTCCTTGGTGGGCACTGAAGCTTTCTTT | CASSEGSLVGTEAFF
TRBJ2-7 | NA | TRBV7-9 | many | TGTGCCAGCAGCCACAACCCGGGTACGGAGCAGTACTTC | CASSHNPGTEQYF
TRBJ2-7 | TRBD1 | TRBV11-2 | many | TGTGCCAGCAAACCGGGACAGGGAGTCAACGAGCAGTACTTC | CASKPGQGVNEQYF
TRBJ2-5 | NA | TRBV6-1 | many | TGTGCCAGCAGGAGCAGAGTTCAGGGAAACAAAGAGACCCAGTACTTC | CASRSRVQGNKETQYF
TRBJ2-7 | NA | TRBV20-1 | few | TGCAGTGCTAGAAAACAACCCCCAGGCGTTCAGAGCTCCTACGAGCAGTACTTC | CSARKQPPGVQSSYEQYF
TRBJ1-5 | NA | TRBV12-3/TRBV12-4 | many | TGTGCCAGCAGTTTTTGGGGCCAGCCCCAGCATTTT | CASSFWGQPQHF
TRBJ1-1 | NA | TRBV2 | many | TGTGCCAGCGGGGATGGACAGCTTACTGAAGCTTTCTTT | CASGDGQLTEAFF
TRBJ2-5 | NA | TRBV20-1 | many | TGCAGTGCGCCTCAGGGAAGCGAGACCCAGTACTTC | CSAPQGSETQYF
TRBJ2-7 | NA | TRBV5-1 | many | TGCGCCAGCAGCCCTGTTGCACAAGAGAACTACGAGCAGTACTTC | CASSPVAQENYEQYF
TRBJ1-5 | NA | TRBV19 | many | TGTGCCAGTAGCCTCGTGGGGGAGGTCAATCAGCCCCAGCATTTT | CASSLVGEVNQPQHF
TRBJ2-5 | TRBD1 | TRBV20-1 | many | TGCAGTCCGACACAGGGGATGTACCAAGAGACCCAGTACTTC | CSPTQGMYQETQYF
TRBJ2-3 | TRBD1 | TRBV28 | few | TGTGCCAGCAGTTACGACAGGGGTAAAGGCACAGATACGCAGTATTTT | CASSYDRGKGTDTQYF
TRBJ1-4 | TRBD1 | TRBV12-3/TRBV12-4 | many | TGTGCCAGCAGTTCCCGGCAGGGGGGAGTTAATGAAAAACTGTTTTTT | CASSSRQGGVNEKLFF
TRBJ1-1 | NA | TRBV6-1 | many | TGTGCCAGCAGTGAAGCATTGGGTGGACACCAAGCTTTCTTT | CASSEALGGHQAFF
TRBJ2-5 | TRBD2 | TRBV19 | many | TGTGCCAGTAGTATGGAACTAGCGGAAGAGACCCAGTACTTC | CASSMELAEETQYF
TRBJ1-1 | NA | TRBV29-1 | many | TGCAGCGTTGAAGGGCAGGTTTTAGGCACTGAAGCTTTCTTT | CSVEGQVLGTEAFF
TRBJ1-2 | NA | TRBV19 | few | TGTGCCAGTAGTATTGCAGGGCATGGCTACACCTTC | CASSIAGHGYTF
TRBJ2-7 | TRBD2 | TRBV2 | many | TGTGCCAGCAGTCCCGGGACTAGCGGGAGAGTTGAGCAGTACTTC | CASSPGTSGRVEQYF
TRBJ2-1 | NA | TRBV28 | many | TGTGCCAGCAGTCGCAGTCAGGAGGGGGAGGGCCGATGGAATGAGCAGTTCTTC | CASSRSQEGEGRWNEQFF
TRBJ2-7 | NA | TRBV6-1 | many | TGTGCCAGCATGATCCGCCGTCCCTACGAGCAGTACTTC | CASMIRRPYEQYF
TRBJ1-1 | NA | TRBV15 | many | TGTGCCACCAGCAGAGCGCGATTTATGAACACTGAAGCTTTCTTT | CATSRARFMNTEAFF
TRBJ2-5 | NA | TRBV2 | few | TGTGCCGGCGGACAACAAGAGACCCAGTACTTC | CAGGQQETQYF
TRBJ1-1 | NA | TRBV11-1 | NA | TGTGCCAGCAGTTCTGACCCGGGGGGCAATATGAACACTGAAGCTTTCTTT | CASSSDPGGNMNTEAFF
TRBJ2-5 | TRBD2 | TRBV4-1 | NA | TGCGCCAGCAGCCAGGTGCCTCTAGCGGGAGGTCTCCAAGAGGCCCAGTACTTC | CASSQVPLAGGLQEAQYF
TRBJ2-5 | NA | TRBV5-1 | few | TGCGCCAGCAGCCGCGCAGGGGTGGAGACCCAGTACTTC | CASSRAGVETQYF